A single count supports the clone carrying this TCR beta chain. These data belong to a study of blood T cells in healthy people across ages. For the second PCR, which ran for roughly 7 to 11 cycles, a sample-barcoded 5' primer and a J-beta primer mix were used. TCRdb redid the calling of the 5' RACE reads with MiXCR, one entry per CDR3 protein. Of 780,000 or so distinct CDR3 sequences in the sample, about 61% are singletons; the top ten hold roughly 25%. The CDR3 sequence is 14 residues long. Trimming removed 7 bases from V and 1 base from J, with 14 bases in between. The sample was blood. This clonotype was sampled from a man aged 35 to 55 in good health. V gene TRBV12-3 or TRBV12-4 combines with J gene TRBJ2-7; D may be TRBD1 (7 bases). This CDR3 is CASTQGGASYEQYF. DNA of the CDR3: TGTGCCAGCACCCAGGGGGGCGCATCCTACGAGCAGTACTTC.